The following is a T cell receptor (beta chain) sequence with its context. Original data processing: From reference gene primer amplification, estimates of nucleated cell counts were derived. TCRdb's table, derived via immunoSEQ multiplex PCR, lists solely in-frame clones and lacks some. D and trimming come from the DNA, and the V and J calls and clone size come from that table. The table shows 40,000 or so clones, with 81% occurring only once. This CDR3 is built from 16 residues. Germline trimming cut 0 bases from V and 6 bases from J; bases unmatched to any gene: 10. CDR1 and CDR2 from the germline V gene are LNHNV and YYDKDF (reference sequence). The sample comes from a study of blood T cell repertoires in COVID-19. About the study: COVID-19 samples, acute and convalescent, were from the United States, Italy and Spain.

The chain combines TRBV15 with TRBJ1-1, with 7 bases lining up with TRBD1. The receptor was derived from a man aged 40-49 years with active or convalescent COVID-19. The sequenced material came from peripheral blood. The CDR3 spells CATSREGGAMFSEAFF. DNA for the CDR3: TGTGCCACCAGCAGAGAAGGGGGCGCAATGTTCTCTGAAGCTTTCTTT.